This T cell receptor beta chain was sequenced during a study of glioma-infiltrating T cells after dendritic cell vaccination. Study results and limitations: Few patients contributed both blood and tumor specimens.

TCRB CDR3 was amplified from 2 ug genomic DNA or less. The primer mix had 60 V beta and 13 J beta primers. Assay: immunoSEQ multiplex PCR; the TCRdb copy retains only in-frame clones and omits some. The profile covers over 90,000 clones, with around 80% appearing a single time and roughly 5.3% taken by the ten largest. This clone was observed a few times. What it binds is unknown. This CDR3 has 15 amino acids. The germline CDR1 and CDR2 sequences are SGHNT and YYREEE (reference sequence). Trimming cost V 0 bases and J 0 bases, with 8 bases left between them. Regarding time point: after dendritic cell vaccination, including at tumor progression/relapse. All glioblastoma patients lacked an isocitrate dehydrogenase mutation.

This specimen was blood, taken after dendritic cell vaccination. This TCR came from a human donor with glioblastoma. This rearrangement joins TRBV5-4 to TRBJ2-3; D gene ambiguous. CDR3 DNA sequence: TGTGCCAGCAGCTTGGCGGAGTACAGCACAGATACGCAGTATTTT. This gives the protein CASSLAEYSTDTQYF.